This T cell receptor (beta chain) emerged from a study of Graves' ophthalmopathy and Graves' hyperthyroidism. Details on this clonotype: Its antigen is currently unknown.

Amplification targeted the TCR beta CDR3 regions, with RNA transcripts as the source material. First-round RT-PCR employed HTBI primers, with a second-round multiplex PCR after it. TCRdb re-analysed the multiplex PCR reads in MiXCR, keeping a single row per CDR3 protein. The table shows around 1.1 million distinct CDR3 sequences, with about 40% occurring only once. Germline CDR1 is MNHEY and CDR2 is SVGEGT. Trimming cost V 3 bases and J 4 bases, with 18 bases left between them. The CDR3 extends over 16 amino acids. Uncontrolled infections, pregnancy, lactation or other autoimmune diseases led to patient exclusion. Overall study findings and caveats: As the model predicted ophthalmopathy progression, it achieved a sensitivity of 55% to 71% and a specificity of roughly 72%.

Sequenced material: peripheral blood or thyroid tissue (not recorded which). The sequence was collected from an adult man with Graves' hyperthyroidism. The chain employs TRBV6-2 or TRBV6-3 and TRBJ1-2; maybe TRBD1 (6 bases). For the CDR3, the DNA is TGTGCCAGCAGTTATGACCGGGCAGGGGACGGCTATGGCTACACCTTC. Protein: CASSYDRAGDGYGYTF.